Listed here are 5 T cell receptor beta chains from one sample, sequenced in a study of T cell repertoires in cytomegalovirus infection. Their recognized antigens are unknown. MiXCR, applied by TCRdb to the reads, yields one record per CDR3 protein. The sample has 400,000 to 600,000 distinct CDR3 sequences; about 39% are singletons. This specimen consisted of cultured PBMCs, obtained from culture after CMV antigen stimulation. These receptors were collected from a human donor in good health (CMV status not recorded). Some clones in this sample may be carry-over from other donors' samples.

The V call is TRBV7-2, the J call TRBJ2-1; D is possibly TRBD2 (5 bases). Per germline, CDR1 SGHTA and CDR2 FQGNSA. The ends were cut back, 5 bases at V and 6 bases at J, with 17 bases in the middle. The CDR3 is 15 amino acids. CDR3 in amino acids: CASSPGITRGNEQFF. CDR3 DNA sequence: TGTGCCAGCAGCCCAGGAATAACCCGGGGCAATGAGCAGTTCTTC.

The chain couples TRBV6-6 to TRBJ2-3, with 8 bases that match TRBD2. The V and J ends lost 7 bases and 6 bases, in that order; junction bases with no gene match: 9. The CDR3 is 14 amino acids. In germline, CDR1 is MNHNY, CDR2 SVGAGI (reference sequence). The CDR3, as DNA: TGTGCCAGCAAAAGGGCGGGGGGCCCGGATACGCAGTATTTT. This codes for CASKRAGGPDTQYF.

The chain couples TRBV5-1 to TRBJ1-1; D gene uncertain. The CDR3 runs to 13 residues. V dropped 4 bases and J dropped 4 bases, with 11 bases sitting between them. Per the germline V gene, CDR1 is SGHRS and CDR2 is YFSETQ. CDR3: CASSGGGSTEAFF. The DNA of the CDR3 is TGCGCCAGCAGCGGTGGAGGGAGCACTGAAGCTTTCTTT. Together with reference TRBV5-1 and TRBJ1-1, the CDR3 gives the full variable domain: KAGVTQTPRYLIKTRGQQVTLSCSPISGHRSVSWYQQTPGQGLQFLFEYFSETQRNKGNFPGRFSGRQFSNSRSEMNVSTLELGDSALYLCASSGGGSTEAFFGQGTRLTVV.

This clonotype has just a few counts. The rearrangement links TRBV15 to TRBJ2-7; D ambiguous. Deletions cut 9 bases from V and 0 bases from J, with 12 bases between. Germline CDR1 is LNHNV and CDR2 is YYDKDF (reference sequence). This CDR3 has 13 amino acids. CDR3: CATRLGSSYEQYF. The CDR3 bases are TGTGCCACAAGGCTGGGCAGCTCCTACGAGCAGTACTTC.

The rearrangement joins TRBV4-1 to TRBJ2-7, with D unclear. The germline V gene encodes CDR1 MGHRA and CDR2 YSYEKL. The CDR3 runs 15 residues. The V and J ends lost 1 base and 0 bases respectively, with 10 bases between them. The CDR3 DNA follows: TGCGCCAGCAGCCAAGTTATAGGCATCTCCTACGAGCAGTACTTC. Amino acids: CASSQVIGISYEQYF.